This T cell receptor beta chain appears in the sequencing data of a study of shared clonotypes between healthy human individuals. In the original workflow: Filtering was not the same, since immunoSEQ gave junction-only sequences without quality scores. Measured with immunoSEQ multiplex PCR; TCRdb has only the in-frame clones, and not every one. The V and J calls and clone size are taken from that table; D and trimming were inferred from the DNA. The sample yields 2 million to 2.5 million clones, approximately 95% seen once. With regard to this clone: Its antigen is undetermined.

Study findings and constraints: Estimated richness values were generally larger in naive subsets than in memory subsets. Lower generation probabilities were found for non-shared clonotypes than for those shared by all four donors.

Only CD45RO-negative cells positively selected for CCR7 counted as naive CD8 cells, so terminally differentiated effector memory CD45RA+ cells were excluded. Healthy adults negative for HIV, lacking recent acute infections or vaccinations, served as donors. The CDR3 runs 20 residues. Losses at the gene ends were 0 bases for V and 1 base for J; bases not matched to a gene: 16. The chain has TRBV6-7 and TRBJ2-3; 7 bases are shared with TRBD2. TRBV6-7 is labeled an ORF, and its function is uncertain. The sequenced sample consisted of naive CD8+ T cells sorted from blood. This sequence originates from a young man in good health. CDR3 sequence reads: CASSYSTKRGYDGCTDTQYF. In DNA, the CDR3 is TGTGCCAGCAGTTACTCGACCAAGCGGGGCTATGACGGCTGCACAGATACGCAGTATTTT.